What follows is one T cell receptor beta chain and its context. Assay: immunoSEQ multiplex PCR; the TCRdb copy retains only in-frame clones and omits some. Here the sample spans about 62,000 clones, about 85% being singletons. This sample is part of a study of OX40 agonist ivuxolimab in advanced cancers. At the level of the study: Patients' therapy was ivuxolimab, an antibody that acts as an agonist of OX40 (CD134).

The CDR3 is made up of 15 amino acids. The V end lost 1 base, the J end lost 4 bases, and 16 bases lay between the germline ends. Germline CDR1 GTSNPN, CDR2 SVGIG (reference sequence). The chain has TRBV30 and TRBJ1-2; D is perhaps TRBD1 (6 bases). The source was CD4+ or CD8+ T cells sorted from blood, collected in a trial of the OX40 agonist ivuxolimab. This TCR came from an adult with an advanced solid tumor such as melanoma, head and neck, liver or kidney cancer. The CDR3, as DNA: TGTGCCTGGAGTGCTGGTCAGGGGCGCGGCTATGGCTACACCTTC. Amino acid sequence: CAWSAGQGRGYGYTF. Together with reference TRBV30 and TRBJ1-2, the CDR3 gives the full variable domain: SQTIHQWPATLVQPVGSPLSLECTVEGTSNPNLYWYRQAAGRGLQLLFYSVGIGQISSEVPQNLSASRPQDRQFILSSKKLLLSDSGFYLCAWSAGQGRGYGYTFGSGTRLTVV.